The 9 T cell receptor beta chains in this list originate from one sample, sequenced in a study of tumor and adjacent non-tumor tissue in lung cancer (dated by TCRdb to 2016 to 2018). Preparation of the library involved multiplex PCR. The reads were generated on an Illumina HiSeq 2500. TCRbeta libraries were constructed through three rounds of nested PCR with primers (Table S4) according to protocols adapted from ARM-PCR. TCRdb itself trimmed the public reads at Q25 with fastp, ran MiXCR and retained productive beta chains. Entries that share a CDR3 protein sequence are merged under the most common genes and DNA. The sample includes 65,000 to 70,000 distinct CDR3 sequences, with roughly 60% observed a single time. The ten largest account for 20% of the sample. RNA was isolated from bulk, unsorted tissue, and RNA quality was assessed with a NanoDrop ND-1000 and an Agilent 2100. Sample: lung tumor tissue. These receptors were obtained from a man aged 45-65 years with non-small cell lung cancer.

Concerning this clonotype: Germline is not matched at one junction end, which may reflect a read error. The rearrangement joins TRBV10-2 to TRBJ1-4; D ambiguous. CDR1 and CDR2 from the germline V gene are WSHSY and SAAADI. The CDR3 has 15 residues. Here the CDR3 reads CASSEGGADNGKLFF. DNA for the CDR3: TGCGCCAGCAGTGAGGGTGGCGCCGATAATGGAAAACTGTTTTTT.

On this clonotype itself: A much larger clone is a single base away; this may be a read error. The J gene is TRBJ2-1, the V gene TRBV27, with D maybe TRBD2 (6 bases). This CDR3 is built from 14 residues. The V and J ends lost 7 bases and 0 bases respectively, with 10 bases between them. Germline lookup yields CDR1 MNHEY and CDR2 SMNVEV (reference sequence). CDR3 in amino acids: CASNGSSSYNEQFF. CDR3 DNA: TGTGCCAGCAACGGGAGTAGCTCCTACAATGAGCAGTTCTTC.

This sequence joins TRBV24-1 and TRBJ2-5; D ambiguous. Per the germline V gene, CDR1 is KGHDR and CDR2 is SFDVKD. The V end was cut by 5 bases, the J end by 4 bases, with 13 bases between. The CDR3 is 14 amino acids. CDR3 in DNA: TGTGCCACCAGTGGACCCTTCGACGGAGAGACCCAGTACTTC. Translating gives CATSGPFDGETQYF.

This clonotype was recorded many times. This chain joins TRBV29-1 and TRBJ2-1, with 10 bases identical to TRBD2. The CDR3 is made up of 14 amino acids. The trim removed 6 bases at V and 5 bases at J, leaving 7 bases unmatched. Looked up from germline, CDR1 is SQVTM and CDR2 is ANQGSEA. In DNA, the CDR3 is TGCAGCGTGGGAAGCGGGAGGGGGGACAATGAGCAGTTCTTC. It codes for CSVGSGRGDNEQFF.

This clonotype was seen a single time. This could be a read error, since a much larger clone is one nucleotide away. This chain links TRBV6-5 with TRBJ1-1; 7 bases match TRBD1. The CDR3 totals 14 residues. Germline-derived CDR1 and CDR2 are MNHEY and SVGAGI. CDR3 residues: CAVMKGGPNTEAFF. DNA for the CDR3: TGTGCAGTAATGAAAGGGGGCCCAAACACTGAAGCTTTCTTT.

The J gene is TRBJ1-2, the V gene TRBV6-5, with D hard to call. Germline CDR1 is MNHEY and CDR2 is SVGAGI. V was trimmed by 2 bases and J by 4 bases, leaving 17 bases between them. The CDR3 is 16 residues long. CDR3 amino acids: CASSYTGAAPIYGYTF. The CDR3 DNA sequence: TGTGCCAGCAGTTACACGGGCGCCGCACCCATCTATGGCTACACCTTC.

Remarks on this clonotype: Compared with germline, one end of the junction differs, possibly owing to a read error. V gene TRBV5-1 combines with J gene TRBJ2-2, with D possibly TRBD1 on 6 matching bases. Per germline, CDR1 SGHRS and CDR2 YFSETQ. This CDR3 contains 15 residues. In DNA, the CDR3 is TGCGCCAGCAGCTTGAGGCAGGGGCACACCGGGGAGCTGTTGTTT. Amino acids: CASSLRQGHTGELLF.

In its sample, this clonotype was seen many times. CDR3 in amino acids: CASSFQGGGSPLHF. The DNA of the CDR3 is TGTGCCAGCAGTTTCCAGGGGGGTGGATCACCCCTCCACTTT. The rearrangement links TRBV12-3 or TRBV12-4 to TRBJ1-6; the match to TRBD1 covers 7 bases. The CDR3 has 14 amino acids. The J segment lost 10 bases and the V segment lost 3 bases, leaving 6 bases of the junction unmatched.

This clonotype occurred a few times. At one end, the junction sequence differs from germline, possibly due to a read error. This chain joins TRBV24-1 and TRBJ2-1, with D possibly being TRBD2 (6 bases). There are 15 residues in the CDR3. Germline-derived CDR1 and CDR2 are KGHDR and SFDVKD. CDR3 sequence (DNA): TGTGCCACCAGAGGGGCGGGGAGCTCCCACAATGAGCAGTCCTTC. Its protein product is CATRGAGSSHNEQSF.